What follows are 16 T cell receptor beta chains derived from one specimen sequenced in a study of T-cell reconstitution after alpha-beta-depleted transplantation in children. Unique molecular identifiers were used to barcode this TCRbeta library. MiXCR was run by TCRdb on the PCR reads, yielding one entry per CDR3 protein. Of about 250,000 distinct CDR3 sequences listed, 20% to 30% are singletons. Here the sequenced sample was PBMCs, mostly from graft donor cells, taken 360 days after TCRalphabeta/CD19-depleted stem cell transplant. These TCRs come from a female patient aged 2-9 years who had a stem cell transplant for congenital amegakaryocytic thrombocytopenia, so the T cells may come from the graft donor.

There are a few counts of this clonotype. The V and J genes are TRBV15 and TRBJ2-5; a weak D match, TRBD2 (5 bases). The germline V gene has CDR1 LNHNV and CDR2 YYDKDF (reference sequence). Trimming took off 2 bases at V and 5 bases at J, with 15 bases between the two ends. The CDR3 is made up of 15 amino acids. This CDR3 reads CATSRLARGRETQYF. CDR3 bases: TGTGCCACCAGCAGATTAGCACGAGGGCGGGAGACCCAGTACTTC.

This clonotype has just a few counts. The rearrangement uses TRBV24-1 and TRBJ2-2; 11 positions agree with TRBD1. CDR1 is KGHDR and CDR2 is SFDVKD in the germline V gene. The CDR3 has 17 amino acids. Unmatched junction bases numbered 8, after V lost 4 bases and J lost 5 bases. The CDR3 bases are TGTGCCACCAGTGACCCCGGACAGGGGGCGAGGACCGGGGAGCTGTTTTTT. Translation: CATSDPGQGARTGELFF.

This clonotype came up a few times. The chain recombines TRBV11-3 with TRBJ2-2; D tentatively fits TRBD1 or TRBD2 (5 bases each). CDR1 and CDR2 (germline): SGHNT, YENEEA. CDR3 length: 15 amino acids. V dropped 1 base and J dropped 0 bases, with 6 bases sitting between them. The CDR3 is CASSLGGANTGELFF. In nucleotides, the CDR3 is TGTGCCAGCAGCTTAGGAGGGGCGAACACCGGGGAGCTGTTTTTT.

V is TRBV7-9 and J is TRBJ1-1; D possibly corresponds to TRBD1 (5 bases). The CDR3 has 15 amino acids. The germline V gene encodes CDR1 SEHNR and CDR2 FQNEAQ (reference sequence). Trimming cost V 0 bases and J 1 base, with 9 bases left between them. DNA of the CDR3: TGTGCCAGCAGCTTAGCGGCAGGGTCGAACACTGAAGCTTTCTTT. The encoded protein is CASSLAAGSNTEAFF.

The chain joins TRBV7-8 to TRBJ1-3; D is uncertain. Trimming cost V 2 bases and J 0 bases, with 11 bases left between them. Germline CDR1 is SGHVS and CDR2 is FQNEAQ. The CDR3 consists of 16 residues. This chain's CDR3 is CASSLLVSRSGNTIYF. The CDR3 nucleotides are TGTGCCAGCAGCTTATTAGTCAGCCGCTCTGGAAACACCATATATTTT.

This clonotype has a handful of counts. This rearrangement joins TRBV6-5 to TRBJ1-1, with D perhaps matching TRBD1 (5 bases). The germline V and J ends were trimmed by 4 bases and 1 base, with 16 bases remaining between them. The CDR3 loop spans 16 amino acids. Per the germline V gene, CDR1 is MNHEY and CDR2 is SVGAGI. This chain's CDR3 is CASSSPSGLRNTEAFF. CDR3 sequence (DNA): TGTGCCAGCAGTTCACCTTCGGGACTCAGGAACACTGAAGCTTTCTTT.

This rearrangement joins TRBV2 to TRBJ2-7, with D possibly matching TRBD1 (7 bases). Trimming removed 4 bases at V and 6 bases at J, with 13 bases between. This CDR3 has 13 amino acids. Germline lookup yields CDR1 SNHLY and CDR2 FYNNEI. The CDR3 region has the DNA TGTGCCAGCAGTGCGGTCCAGGGGGGCGAGCAGTACTTC. Protein product: CASSAVQGGEQYF.

This clonotype was seen more than once but under ten times. The chain uses TRBV21-1 and TRBJ2-2; the listed D gene, TRBD1, was not tested against the DNA. TRBV21-1 has pseudogene status. The CDR3 loop spans 17 amino acids. Here the CDR3 reads CASSKEGQGGYPGELFF. For the CDR3, the DNA is TGTGCCAGCAGCAAAGAAGGGCAGGGCGGTTACCCCGGGGAGCTGTTTTTT.

The rearrangement joins TRBV20-1 to TRBJ2-3; D is ambiguous. CDR1 and CDR2 (germline): DFQATT, SNEGSKA (reference sequence). V lost 3 bases, J lost 0 bases, and 7 bases lay in between. The CDR3 contains 13 residues. The CDR3 is CSASGISTDTQYF. In DNA, the CDR3 is TGCAGTGCTAGCGGAATAAGCACAGATACGCAGTATTTT.

Ten or more counts support this clonotype. This chain links TRBV5-1 with TRBJ1-2; 9 bases are a match to TRBD1. This CDR3 spans 14 amino acids. Germline lookup yields CDR1 SGHRS and CDR2 YFSETQ. V was clipped by 0 bases and J by 6 bases; unmatched bases: 3. Here the CDR3 reads CASSLAGQGDGYTF. In nucleotides, the CDR3 is TGCGCCAGCAGCTTGGCGGGACAGGGTGATGGCTACACCTTC.

This chain links TRBV20-1 with TRBJ2-5; D gene unclear. Germline values: CDR1 DFQATT, CDR2 SNEGSKA (reference sequence). This CDR3 region has 14 residues. Trimming cost V 0 bases and J 0 bases, with 8 bases left between them. The CDR3 is CSAREIDNQETQYF. CDR3 sequence (DNA): TGCAGTGCTAGAGAGATAGATAACCAAGAGACCCAGTACTTC.

This clonotype turned up a few times. This rearrangement joins TRBV20-1 to TRBJ1-2; TRBD1 is a possible D gene (5 bases). The CDR3 covers 12 residues. Trimming stripped 4 bases from V and 3 bases from J, with 9 bases between. The germline gives CDR1 DFQATT, CDR2 SNEGSKA (reference sequence). The CDR3 region is CSATGAYYGYTF. The CDR3 DNA follows: TGCAGTGCTACTGGGGCCTACTATGGCTACACCTTC.

This clonotype has a handful of counts. This chain links TRBV12-3 or TRBV12-4 with TRBJ2-1; D is undetermined. CDR3 length equals 13 residues. V was shortened by 3 bases and J by 6 bases, with 9 bases between the two germline ends. In DNA form, the CDR3 reads TGTGCCAGCAGTTTTGACCCCACCAATGAGCAGTTCTTC. Translating it yields CASSFDPTNEQFF.

This chain uses TRBV5-4 with TRBJ2-3; the match to TRBD1 covers 10 bases. The CDR3 loop spans 14 amino acids. V lost 5 bases and J lost 1; bases outside the gene matches: 1. Germline V CDR1 and CDR2: SGHNT, YYREEE (reference sequence). CDR3 in DNA: TGTGCCAGCAGGGGGACAGGGGGCACAGATACGCAGTATTTT. Translated, it gives CASRGTGGTDTQYF. Full variable domain (rest looked up from reference TRBV5-4 and TRBJ2-3): ETGVTQSPTHLIKTRGQQVTLRCSSQSGHNTVSWYQQALGQGPQFIFQYYREEENGRGNFPPRFSGLQFPNYSSELNVNALELDDSALYLCASRGTGGTDTQYFGPGTRLTVL.

The genes are TRBV4-1 and TRBJ2-7, with 8 bases fitting TRBD2. With 1 base clipped from V and 3 bases from J, the junction kept 14 bases outside the gene matches. This CDR3 contains 18 residues. CDR1 is MGHRA and CDR2 is YSYEKL in the germline V gene. The CDR3 region is CASSQVPPSSGGLYEQYF. CDR3 nucleotides: TGCGCCAGCAGCCAAGTCCCCCCCTCCAGCGGGGGACTCTACGAGCAGTACTTC.

In this sample, this clonotype turned up a few times. The V gene is TRBV5-1, the J gene TRBJ2-3; D may be TRBD1 (6 bases). In germline, CDR1 is SGHRS, CDR2 YFSETQ. V was shortened by 0 bases and J by 2 bases, with 13 bases between the two germline ends. CDR3 length equals 16 residues. CDR3 in amino acids: CASSLVGRGHTDTQYF. CDR3 sequence (DNA): TGCGCCAGCAGCTTGGTAGGCAGGGGCCACACAGATACGCAGTATTTT. The variable domain in full, completed from reference TRBV5-1 and TRBJ2-3, reads KAGVTQTPRYLIKTRGQQVTLSCSPISGHRSVSWYQQTPGQGLQFLFEYFSETQRNKGNFPGRFSGRQFSNSRSEMNVSTLELGDSALYLCASSLVGRGHTDTQYFGPGTRLTVL.